This TCR beta chain emerged from a study of blood T cell repertoires in COVID-19. Across the whole study: Samples came from the United States, Italy and Spain, spanning acute and convalescent COVID-19. PBMCs, B-cell-depleted T cells, or T cells were the source of the cDNA or gDNA that made up the material.

Methods used by the authors: Nucleated cell counts were estimated from reference gene primer amplification. Here immunoSEQ multiplex PCR was the method, and the copy in TCRdb shows in-frame clones only, minus some. V and J calls and clone size are given by that table; D and trimming were obtained from the DNA. The sample holds 85,000 to 100,000 clones, approximately 90% seen once. This clone was picked up a small number of times. This CDR3 comprises 13 residues. Losses at the gene ends were 8 bases for V and 6 bases for J; bases not matched to a gene: 8. Germline V lookup: CDR1 SGHTA, CDR2 FQGNSA. This receptor was obtained from a man aged 50 or older with active or convalescent COVID-19. The sequencing input was peripheral blood. This rearrangement joins TRBV7-2 to TRBJ2-3; 7 bases agree with TRBD2. CDR3 residues: CASSPGGSDTQYF. The CDR3 DNA is TGTGCCAGCTCACCCGGGGGGTCGGATACGCAGTATTTT.